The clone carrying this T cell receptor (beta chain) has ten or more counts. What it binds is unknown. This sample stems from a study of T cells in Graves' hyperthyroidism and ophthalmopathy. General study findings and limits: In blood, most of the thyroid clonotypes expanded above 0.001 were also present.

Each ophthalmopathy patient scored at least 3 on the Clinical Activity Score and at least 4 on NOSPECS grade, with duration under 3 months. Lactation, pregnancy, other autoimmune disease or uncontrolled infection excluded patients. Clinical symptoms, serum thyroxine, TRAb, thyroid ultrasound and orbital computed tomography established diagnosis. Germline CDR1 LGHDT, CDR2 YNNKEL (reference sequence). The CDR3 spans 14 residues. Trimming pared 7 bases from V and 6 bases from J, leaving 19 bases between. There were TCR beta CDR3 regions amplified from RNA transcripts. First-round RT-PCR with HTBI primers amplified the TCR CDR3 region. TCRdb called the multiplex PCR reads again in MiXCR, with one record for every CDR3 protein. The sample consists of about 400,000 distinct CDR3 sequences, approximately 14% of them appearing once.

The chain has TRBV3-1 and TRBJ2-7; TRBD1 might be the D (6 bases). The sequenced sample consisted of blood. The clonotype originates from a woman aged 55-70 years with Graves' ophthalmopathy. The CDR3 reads CASKPSGIRGEQYF. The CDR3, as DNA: TGTGCCAGCAAGCCCTCAGGAATCAGGGGCGAGCAGTACTTC.